The 6 T cell receptor beta chains below were found in one sample sequenced in a study of cytomegalovirus exposure and HLA in healthy donors. PCR primers comprised 60 Vbeta and 13 Jbeta primers. Generated by immunoSEQ multiplex PCR, the TCRdb table keeps only in-frame clones and is missing some. The sample holds about 140,000 clones, about two thirds seen once. Sequences were obtained from PBMCs. The receptors derive from a man in his forties in good health and CMV-seronegative.

For the CDR3, the DNA is TGCAGCGTTGAAGTCCGGGTCCAAGAGACCCAGTACTTC. It is translated as CSVEVRVQETQYF. The J gene is TRBJ2-5, the V gene TRBV29-1; D call uncertain. The germline CDR1 and CDR2 sequences are SQVTM and ANQGSEA. V was trimmed by 1 base and J by 1 base, leaving 7 bases between them. CDR3 size: 13 residues.

The V gene is TRBV6-1, the J gene TRBJ2-7; D uncertain. Germline V gives CDR1 MNHNS, CDR2 SASEGT. V gave up 4 bases and J gave up 2 bases, with 6 bases separating them. This CDR3 comprises 12 residues. The CDR3 reads CASSGPTYEQYF. The CDR3 bases are TGTGCCAGCAGTGGGCCCACCTACGAGCAGTACTTC.

This rearrangement joins TRBV30 to TRBJ2-7, with D uncertain. Germline V CDR1 and CDR2: GTSNPN, SVGIG (reference sequence). Trimming removed 2 bases at V and 7 bases at J, with 12 bases between. The CDR3 is 12 residues long. CDR3 sequence (DNA): TGTGCCTGGAGTAAGAGCCCGTGGGAGCAGTACTTC. This translates into CAWSKSPWEQYF.

This clone was detected only a few times. The CDR3, as DNA: TGTGCCAGCAGCCCCGGGACTAGCGGGGACTACAATGAGCAGTTCTTC. This gives the protein CASSPGTSGDYNEQFF. V and J are TRBV6-4 and TRBJ2-1, with 13 bases aligning to TRBD2. The CDR3 sequence is 16 residues long. The germline CDR1 and CDR2 sequences are MRHNA and SNTAGT. The junction had 5 bases not matched to a gene; V was cut back by 6 bases and J by 3 bases.

J is TRBJ1-1 and V is TRBV5-1; tentative D call: TRBD1 (5 bases). Between the trimmed V and J ends, which lost 5 bases and 4 bases, there was a span of 9 bases. The length of the CDR3 is 12 residues. The V gene's germline CDR1 is SGHRS and CDR2 YFSETQ. The CDR3 DNA reads as TGCGCCAGCAGATTTGACAGCACTGAAGCTTTCTTT. This encodes CASRFDSTEAFF. Full variable domain (missing parts from reference TRBV5-1 and TRBJ1-1): KAGVTQTPRYLIKTRGQQVTLSCSPISGHRSVSWYQQTPGQGLQFLFEYFSETQRNKGNFPGRFSGRQFSNSRSEMNVSTLELGDSALYLCASRFDSTEAFFGQGTRLTVV.

The chain has TRBV19 and TRBJ2-3, with D perhaps TRBD1 (5 bases). From germline, CDR1 is LNHDA and CDR2 SQIVND (reference sequence). CDR3 length: 15 residues. The germline V and J ends were trimmed by 1 base and 1 base, with 9 bases remaining between them. CDR3 DNA: TGTGCCAGTAGTATAGTAGGGGTAGGCACAGATACGCAGTATTTT. This encodes CASSIVGVGTDTQYF.